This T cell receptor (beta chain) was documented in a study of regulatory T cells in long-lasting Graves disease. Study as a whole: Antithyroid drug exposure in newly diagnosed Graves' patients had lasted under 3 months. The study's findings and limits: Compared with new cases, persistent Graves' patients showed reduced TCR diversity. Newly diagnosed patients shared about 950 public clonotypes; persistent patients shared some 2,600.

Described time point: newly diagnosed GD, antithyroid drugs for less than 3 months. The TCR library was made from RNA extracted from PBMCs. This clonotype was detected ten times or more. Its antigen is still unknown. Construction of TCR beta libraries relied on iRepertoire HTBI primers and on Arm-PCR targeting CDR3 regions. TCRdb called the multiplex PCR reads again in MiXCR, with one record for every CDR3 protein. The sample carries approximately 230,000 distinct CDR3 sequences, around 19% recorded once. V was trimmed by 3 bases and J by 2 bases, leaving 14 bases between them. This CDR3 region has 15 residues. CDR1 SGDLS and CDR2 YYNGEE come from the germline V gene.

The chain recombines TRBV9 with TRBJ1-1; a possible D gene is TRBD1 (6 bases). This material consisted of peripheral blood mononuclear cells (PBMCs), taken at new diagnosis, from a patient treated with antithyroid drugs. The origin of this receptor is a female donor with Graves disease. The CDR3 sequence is CASSARGGFNTEAFF. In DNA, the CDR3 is TGTGCCAGCAGCGCCAGAGGGGGATTTAACACTGAAGCTTTCTTT.